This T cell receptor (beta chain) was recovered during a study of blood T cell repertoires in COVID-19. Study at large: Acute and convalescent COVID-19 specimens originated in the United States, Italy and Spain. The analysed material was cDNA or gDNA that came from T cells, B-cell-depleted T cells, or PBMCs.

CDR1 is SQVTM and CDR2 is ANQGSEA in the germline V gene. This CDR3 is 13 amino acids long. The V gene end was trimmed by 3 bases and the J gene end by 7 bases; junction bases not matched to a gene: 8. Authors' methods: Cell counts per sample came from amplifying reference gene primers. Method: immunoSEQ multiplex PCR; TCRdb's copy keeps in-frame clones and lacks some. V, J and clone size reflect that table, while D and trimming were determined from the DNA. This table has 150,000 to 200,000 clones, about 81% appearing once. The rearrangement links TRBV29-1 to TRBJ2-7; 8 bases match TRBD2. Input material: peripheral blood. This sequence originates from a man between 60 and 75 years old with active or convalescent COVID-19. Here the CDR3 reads CSVDAGGPGEQYF. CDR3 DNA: TGCAGCGTTGATGCGGGGGGTCCGGGTGAGCAGTACTTC.